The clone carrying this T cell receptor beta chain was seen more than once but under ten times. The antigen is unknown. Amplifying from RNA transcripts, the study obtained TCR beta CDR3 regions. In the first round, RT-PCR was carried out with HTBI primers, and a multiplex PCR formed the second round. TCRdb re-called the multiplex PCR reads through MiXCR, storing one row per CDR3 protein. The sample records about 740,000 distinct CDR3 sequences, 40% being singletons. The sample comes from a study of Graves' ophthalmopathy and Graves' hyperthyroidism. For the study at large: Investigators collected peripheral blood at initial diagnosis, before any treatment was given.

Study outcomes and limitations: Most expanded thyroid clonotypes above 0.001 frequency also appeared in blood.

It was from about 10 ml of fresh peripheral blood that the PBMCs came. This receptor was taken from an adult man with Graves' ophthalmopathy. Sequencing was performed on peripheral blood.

CDR3 nucleotide sequence: TGTGCCAGCACGGGACAGGGGAATGAAGCTTTCTTT. It codes for CASTGQGNEAFF. J is TRBJ1-1 and V is TRBV6-5; TRBD1 agrees at 10 bases. V lost 7 bases, J lost 7 bases, and 3 bases stayed unmatched. Germline values: CDR1 MNHEY, CDR2 SVGAGI. CDR3 length: 12 residues.